The 27 T cell receptor beta chains below all came from one sample that was sequenced in a study of OX40 agonist ivuxolimab in advanced cancers. TCRdb's copy holds only in-frame clones and misses some; the assay was immunoSEQ multiplex PCR. The data contain 50,000 to 70,000 clones, approximately 84% of them singletons. Source: CD4+ or CD8+ T cells sorted from blood, taken in a trial of the OX40 agonist ivuxolimab. The receptors were sampled from an adult with an advanced solid tumor such as melanoma, head and neck, liver or kidney cancer.

The rearrangement links TRBV9 to TRBJ2-7, with 7 bases identical to TRBD1. This CDR3 is 14 amino acids long. V trimming: 4 bases; J trimming: 2 bases; junction bases outside the gene matches: 6. Germline values: CDR1 SGDLS, CDR2 YYNGEE. Here the CDR3 reads CASSPRQGTYEQYF. In nucleotides, the CDR3 is TGTGCCAGCAGCCCTAGACAGGGTACCTACGAGCAGTACTTC.

The V and J genes are TRBV11-3 and TRBJ2-7; perhaps TRBD2 as D (6 bases). The germline gives CDR1 SGHNT, CDR2 YENEEA. V was cut by 1 base and J by 13 bases, with 17 bases left in between. The CDR3 covers 13 residues. CDR3 nucleotide sequence: TGTGCCAGCAGCTTAGTTGTTGGCGGGACGATATACTTC. This sequence encodes CASSLVVGGTIYF. The variable domain in full, with the rest retrieved from reference TRBV11-3 and TRBJ2-7, is EAGVVQSPRYKIIEKKQPVAFWCNPISGHNTLYWYLQNLGQGPELLIRYENEEAVDDSQLPKDRFSAERLKGVDSTLKIQPAELGDSAVYLCASSLVVGGTIYFGPGTRLTVT.

V is TRBV11-2 and J is TRBJ1-1; 7 bases line up with TRBD1. J was trimmed by 3 bases and V by 2 bases; bases with no gene match: 0. Germline-derived CDR1 and CDR2 are SGHAT and FQNNGV. The CDR3 consists of 13 residues. The CDR3 spells CASSLQGDTEAFF. In DNA form, the CDR3 reads TGTGCCAGCAGCTTACAGGGGGACACTGAAGCTTTCTTT.

The chain links TRBV25-1 to TRBJ2-3; 10 bases line up with TRBD2. The CDR3 runs 17 residues. Per the germline V gene, CDR1 is MGHDK and CDR2 is SYGVNS. The trim removed 4 bases at V and 8 bases at J, leaving 15 bases unmatched. CDR3 nucleotides: TGTGCCAGCAGTGGATCAGAACTAGCGGGGCGGCGGGGTACGCAGTATTTT. It translates to CASSGSELAGRRGTQYF.

The rearrangement joins TRBV18 to TRBJ1-1; the match to TRBD1 covers 7 bases. The V gene's germline CDR1 is KGHSH and CDR2 LQKENI. V lost 2 bases and J lost 2; bases outside the gene matches: 5. This CDR3 has 15 amino acids. The CDR3: CASSPAQGRNTEAFF. The CDR3 bases are TGTGCCAGCTCACCAGCACAGGGGCGAAACACTGAAGCTTTCTTT.

The J gene is TRBJ2-1, the V gene TRBV25-1; 7 bases are a match to TRBD2. V was pared by 1 base and J by 7 bases, with 7 bases of the junction left unmatched. Germline assignment: CDR1 MGHDK and CDR2 SYGVNS. This CDR3 comprises 15 residues. CDR3 residues: CASSESRGLTNEQFF. The CDR3 coding sequence is TGTGCCAGCAGTGAATCTCGGGGACTAACTAATGAGCAGTTCTTC.

The chain uses TRBV15 and TRBJ1-4; 9 bases agree with TRBD1. V gave up 3 bases and J gave up 7 bases; unmatched junction bases: 21. Germline V gene lookup returns CDR1 LNHNV and CDR2 YYDKDF (reference sequence). This CDR3 spans 20 amino acids. For the CDR3, the DNA is TGTGCCACCAGCAGGGAACTTCCTGACCGATCCGGGACAGGGACTGAAAAACTGTTTTTT. As protein: CATSRELPDRSGTGTEKLFF. Together with reference TRBV15 and TRBJ1-4, the CDR3 gives the full variable domain: DAMVIQNPRYQVTQFGKPVTLSCSQTLNHNVMYWYQQKSSQAPKLLFHYYDKDFNNEADTPDNFQSRRPNTSFCFLDIRSPGLGDTAMYLCATSRELPDRSGTGTEKLFFGSGTQLSVL.

This chain links TRBV20-1 with TRBJ2-1; D unresolved. Trimming removed 0 bases from V and 13 bases from J, with 7 bases in between. There are 10 residues in the CDR3. From germline, CDR1 is DFQATT and CDR2 SNEGSKA (reference sequence). CDR3 nucleotide sequence: TGCAGTGCTAGAGACTTTGTCCAGTTCTTC. It codes for CSARDFVQFF.

The V gene is TRBV9, the J gene TRBJ2-3; D is ambiguous. This CDR3 spans 12 amino acids. The ends were cut back, 5 bases at V and 4 bases at J, with 8 bases in the middle. Per germline, CDR1 SGDLS and CDR2 YYNGEE. CDR3 amino acids: CASRPLADTQYF. CDR3 DNA sequence: TGTGCCAGCAGACCTCTAGCAGATACGCAGTATTTT.

The V call is TRBV18, the J call TRBJ1-2, with 12 bases that match TRBD1. The length of the CDR3 is 15 residues. Germline V gene data show CDR1 as KGHSH and CDR2 as LQKENI. The V and J ends lost 3 bases and 7 bases, in that order; junction bases with no gene match: 6. The CDR3 DNA is TGTGCCAGCTCACCGCCGGGACAGGGGGCAAGTGGCTACACCTTC. It encodes CASSPPGQGASGYTF.

The chain links TRBV2 to TRBJ1-5; 7 nucleotides line up with TRBD1. V was pared by 1 base and J by 4 bases, with 16 bases of the junction left unmatched. Germline V CDR1 and CDR2: SNHLY, FYNNEI. The CDR3 is 19 residues long. The CDR3, as DNA: TGTGCCAGCAGTGAAGATCCGCGACAGGGTCACTTCGGGAATCAGCCCCAGCATTTT. Amino acids: CASSEDPRQGHFGNQPQHF.

This clone came up once. V and J are TRBV5-4 and TRBJ2-6; D unclear. The germline V gene encodes CDR1 SGHNT and CDR2 YYREEE (reference sequence). The CDR3 runs to 13 residues. Trimming pared 4 bases from V and 7 bases from J, leaving 9 bases between. In DNA, the CDR3 is TGTGCCAGCAGCGCGGAGTCAGCCAACGTCCTGACTTTC. It yields the protein CASSAESANVLTF.

The chain joins TRBV19 to TRBJ2-3, with TRBD1 matching over 9 bases. Germline values: CDR1 LNHDA, CDR2 SQIVND (reference sequence). The trim removed 5 bases at V and 4 bases at J, leaving 7 bases unmatched. The CDR3 has 15 amino acids. The CDR3 DNA reads as TGTGCCAGTAGTTCTCGACAGGGGGGCGCAGATACGCAGTATTTT. This translates into CASSSRQGGADTQYF.

The chain combines TRBV30 with TRBJ2-1, with 7 bases identical to TRBD1. V lost 5 bases to trimming and J lost 1 base; unmatched junction nucleotides: 2. There are 13 residues in the CDR3. Per germline, CDR1 GTSNPN and CDR2 SVGIG (reference sequence). The CDR3 DNA follows: TGTGCCTGGGTACAGGGGTCCTACAATGAGCAGTTCTTC. This gives the protein CAWVQGSYNEQFF.

The chain links TRBV19 to TRBJ2-2; 12 bases are shared with TRBD1. This CDR3 contains 16 residues. Germline V gene data show CDR1 as LNHDA and CDR2 as SQIVND (reference sequence). The ends lost 7 bases at V and 8 bases at J; junction bases unmatched: 11. The CDR3 reads CASTRTGTGGGGELFF. DNA of the CDR3: TGTGCCAGTACCCGAACCGGGACAGGGGGCGGAGGGGAGCTGTTTTTT.

This clone was counted a few times. This rearrangement joins TRBV18 to TRBJ2-2; 7 positions match TRBD2. The CDR3 has 15 residues. From germline, CDR1 is KGHSH and CDR2 LQKENI. V lost 5 bases, J lost 6 bases, and 9 bases stayed unmatched. The CDR3 DNA follows: TGTGCCAGCTCATTAGGCCTAGCGGCATCCGGGGAGCTGTTTTTT. As protein: CASSLGLAASGELFF.

The chain is built from TRBV28 and TRBJ2-7; 8 bases are a match to TRBD1. Losses at the gene ends were 8 bases for V and 6 bases for J; bases not matched to a gene: 6. Germline values: CDR1 MDHEN, CDR2 SYDVKM. The CDR3 has 12 residues. CDR3 DNA sequence: TGTGCCAGCCGGACAGGGCCCGCCGAGCAGTACTTC. Amino acids: CASRTGPAEQYF. The full variable domain, with the rest looked up from reference TRBV28 and TRBJ2-7, is DVKVTQSSRYLVKRTGEKVFLECVQDMDHENMFWYRQDPGLGLRLIYFSYDVKMKEKGDIPEGYSVSREKKERFSLILESASTNQTSMYLCASRTGPAEQYFGPGTRLTVT.

This rearrangement joins TRBV4-2 to TRBJ2-1; D is possibly TRBD1 (5 bases). Germline V gives CDR1 LGHNA, CDR2 YNFKEQ. The CDR3 is made up of 17 amino acids. The V gene lost 4 bases and the J gene lost 0 bases, with 16 bases spanning the gap. CDR3 sequence (DNA): TGTGCCAGCAGCCGTTCGACAGCCTCTAGCTCCTACAATGAGCAGTTCTTC. Protein: CASSRSTASSSYNEQFF.

This chain uses TRBV11-2 with TRBJ2-7, with D possibly being TRBD1 or TRBD2 (5 bases each). Between the trimmed V and J ends, which lost 6 bases and 3 bases, there was a span of 12 bases. The germline CDR1 and CDR2 sequences are SGHAT and FQNNGV. The CDR3 runs to 13 residues. CDR3 amino acids: CASRPGTNYEQYF. The CDR3 DNA reads TGTGCCAGCAGACCCGGGACCAACTACGAGCAGTACTTC.

J is TRBJ2-1 and V is TRBV10-3; unclear D gene. This CDR3 has 14 amino acids. Trimming removed 6 bases at V and 1 base at J, with 10 bases between. Germline V gene data show CDR1 as ENHRY and CDR2 as SYGVKD. The CDR3 DNA reads as TGTGCCATCAGAAGTCGAGAGTCCTACAATGAGCAGTTCTTC. Amino acids: CAIRSRESYNEQFF.

The chain is built from TRBV28 and TRBJ1-4; no firm D call. CDR3 length: 15 residues. Germline V gene sequence: CDR1 MDHEN, CDR2 SYDVKM. The V end was cut by 7 bases, the J end by 0 bases, with 12 bases between. As DNA, the CDR3 is TGTGCCAGCATACTGGACGGGTCAACTAATGAAAAACTGTTTTTT. Translating gives CASILDGSTNEKLFF.

This clone occurred a few times. CDR3 in amino acids: CASWDSLSYEQYF. In DNA, the CDR3 is TGTGCCAGCTGGGACTCGCTCTCCTACGAGCAGTACTTC. V gene TRBV27 combines with J gene TRBJ2-7; possible D gene TRBD2, 6 bases. This CDR3 comprises 13 residues. From germline, CDR1 is MNHEY and CDR2 SMNVEV (reference sequence). Between the trimmed V and J ends, which lost 8 bases and 0 bases, there was a span of 11 bases.

This clone was counted between two and nine times. J is TRBJ1-1 and V is TRBV7-2; D might be TRBD1 (6 bases). CDR3 length: 18 residues. In germline, CDR1 is SGHTA, CDR2 FQGNSA. The germline V and J ends were trimmed by 4 bases and 1 base, with 22 bases remaining between them. This CDR3 is CASSSPAGTLIGNTEAFF. CDR3 in DNA: TGTGCCAGCAGCTCCCCGGCGGGGACACTCATTGGGAACACTGAAGCTTTCTTT.

This clone was seen more than once but under ten times. The chain joins TRBV5-4 to TRBJ1-1; 7 bases line up with TRBD1. Germline V gene sequence: CDR1 SGHNT, CDR2 YYREEE (reference sequence). V lost 5 bases, J lost 5 bases, and 6 bases stayed unmatched. The CDR3 length is 13 residues. The CDR3 reads CASSRDRETEAFF. CDR3 nucleotides: TGTGCCAGCAGTAGGGACAGAGAGACTGAAGCTTTCTTT. Full variable domain (missing parts from reference TRBV5-4 and TRBJ1-1): ETGVTQSPTHLIKTRGQQVTLRCSSQSGHNTVSWYQQALGQGPQFIFQYYREEENGRGNFPPRFSGLQFPNYSSELNVNALELDDSALYLCASSRDRETEAFFGQGTRLTVV.

The chain uses TRBV28 and TRBJ2-7, with 8 bases lining up with TRBD2. The junction had 3 bases not matched to a gene; V was cut back by 2 bases and J by 6 bases. CDR1 MDHEN and CDR2 SYDVKM come from the germline V gene. The CDR3 has 13 residues. The CDR3 is CASSLLTSAEQYF. The CDR3 bases are TGTGCCAGCAGTTTACTGACTAGCGCCGAGCAGTACTTC.

The J gene is TRBJ1-2, the V gene TRBV7-2; 7 bases are shared with TRBD1. The CDR3 contains 13 residues. The germline CDR1 and CDR2 sequences are SGHTA and FQGNSA. With V trimmed by 7 bases and J by 4 bases, 6 bases remained unmatched. DNA of the CDR3: TGTGCCAGCACCCGACAGGGTATCTATGGCTACACCTTC. It codes for CASTRQGIYGYTF. Drawing the rest from reference TRBV7-2 and TRBJ1-2, the complete variable domain is GAGVSQSPSNKVTEKGKDVELRCDPISGHTALYWYRQSLGQGLEFLIYFQGNSAPDKSGLPSDRFSAERTGGSVSTLTIQRTQQEDSAVYLCASTRQGIYGYTFGSGTRLTVV.

This chain uses TRBV30 with TRBJ1-2; D is perhaps TRBD1 (5 bases). CDR1 is GTSNPN and CDR2 is SVGIG in the germline V gene (reference sequence). The V end lost 3 bases, the J end lost 4 bases, and 21 bases lay between the germline ends. The length of the CDR3 is 16 residues. This CDR3 is CAWRRTGGVGVYGYTF. The DNA for the CDR3 is TGTGCCTGGAGGAGAACGGGGGGGGTAGGGGTCTATGGCTACACCTTC.